A selection of T cell receptor beta chains follows, all from one sample in a study of cytomegalovirus exposure and HLA in healthy donors. The method was immunoSEQ multiplex PCR; TCRdb's version includes in-frame clones alone and lacks a portion of them. The sample yields some 170,000 clones, about 80% seen once. Specimen: PBMCs. The receptor source for this set is a man aged 35 to 55 in good health and CMV-seronegative. Both conserved end residues are part of each CDR3.

j_call | v_call | cdr3_aa
TRBJ2-5 | TRBV30 | CAWSPNRGRETQYF
TRBJ2-3 | TRBV30 | CAWSVPSRDTQYF
TRBJ1-1 | TRBV9 | CASDSSRTVKNTEAFF
TRBJ2-3 | TRBV7-9 | CASSLIGGNTDTQYF
TRBJ2-5 | TRBV6-1 | CASRATGGGQETQYF
NA | TRBV7-2 | CASSPGLGYEQYF
TRBJ1-5 | TRBV28 | CASHRPYSNQPQHF
TRBJ2-3 | TRBV19 | CASSIGQGEDTQYF
TRBJ2-7 | TRBV27 | CASSNRFEQYF
TRBJ1-1 | TRBV21-1 | CASRTGEAFF
TRBJ1-4 | TRBV7-9 | CSSSPRDSYNEKLFF
TRBJ2-5 | TRBV14 | CASSQVYGYQETQYF
TRBJ2-7 | TRBV6-1 | CASRISFLAGYEQYF
TRBJ2-2 | TRBV5-8 | CASSAPQGRATGELFF
TRBJ2-2 | TRBV7-9 | CASSPGGTSGNTGELFF
TRBJ2-7 | TRBV6-1 | CASSTYSGRIDEQYF
TRBJ1-6 | TRBV10-1 | CASGCRVSLHF
TRBJ2-2 | TRBV2 | CASSAKRERSGELFF
TRBJ2-7 | TRBV6-6 | CASRAYQGPYEQYF
TRBJ2-7 | TRBV5-5 | CASSFSGQGISYEQYF
TRBJ2-2 | TRBV28 | CASSFVTTGELFF
TRBJ2-7 | TRBV10-2 | CASSKAGAYEQYF
TRBJ2-7 | TRBV27 | CASRLTSGLSYEQYF
TRBJ2-7 | TRBV11-2 | CASSEGPSSLYEQYF
TRBJ1-2 | TRBV9 | CASSVTGGHYGYTF
TRBJ2-7 | TRBV5-6 | CASSSIAGGREDEQYF
TRBJ1-2 | TRBV13 | CASSGTSGQNYGYTF
TRBJ1-3 | TRBV6-5 | CASVTASGNTIYF
TRBJ2-3 | TRBV9 | CASSPDILGTDTQYF